One sample yielded the 23 T cell receptor beta chains listed below, sequenced in a study of cytomegalovirus exposure and HLA in healthy donors. PCR primers comprised 60 Vbeta and 13 Jbeta primers. Clones were read by immunoSEQ multiplex PCR, and TCRdb kept only the in-frame ones, dropping some. In total, the table holds roughly 100,000 clones. Sequenced: PBMCs. These receptors were obtained from a man between 40 and 49 years old in good health and CMV-seronegative.

The V call is TRBV6-6, the J call TRBJ2-2, with no clear D. Germline V gene sequence: CDR1 MNHNY, CDR2 SVGAGI (reference sequence). V was clipped by 5 bases and J by 6 bases, with 7 bases between them. The CDR3 runs to 12 residues. The chain's CDR3 is CASSAAAGELFF. In DNA, the CDR3 is TGTGCCAGCAGTGCGGCGGCCGGGGAGCTGTTTTTT.

The chain is built from TRBV5-1 and TRBJ1-1; D gene ambiguous. V was shortened by 0 bases and J by 8 bases, with 14 bases between the two germline ends. The germline gives CDR1 SGHRS, CDR2 YFSETQ. CDR3 length: 14 residues. CDR3 DNA sequence: TGCGCCAGCAGCTTGGTGTCCCCGCGGGCGGAAGCTTTCTTT. As protein: CASSLVSPRAEAFF.

This rearrangement joins TRBV2 to TRBJ2-7; no definite D call. This CDR3 comprises 14 residues. The germline CDR1 and CDR2 sequences are SNHLY and FYNNEI. V was cut by 3 bases and J by 6 bases, with 15 bases left in between. The CDR3 reads CASSEWAGPLEQYF. The CDR3 DNA reads TGTGCCAGCAGTGAGTGGGCAGGCCCCCTCGAGCAGTACTTC.

V is TRBV7-9 and J is TRBJ2-7; D uncertain. Germline V gene sequence: CDR1 SEHNR, CDR2 FQNEAQ (reference sequence). Trimming stripped 1 base from V and 6 bases from J, with 10 bases between. The CDR3 totals 13 residues. CDR3 coding DNA: TGTGCCAGCAGCTTAGTGTCGCCCGGCGAGCAGTACTTC. Residues: CASSLVSPGEQYF.

The chain has TRBV5-1 and TRBJ1-2; no firm D call. Trimming removed 0 bases from V and 7 bases from J, with 13 bases in between. CDR3 length: 14 residues. The germline CDR1 and CDR2 sequences are SGHRS and YFSETQ. The CDR3 loop is CASSLGRTNAGYTF. The DNA of the CDR3 is TGCGCCAGCAGCTTGGGGCGCACTAACGCTGGCTACACCTTC.

V gene TRBV7-2 combines with J gene TRBJ2-5; TRBD2 might be the D (5 bases). Per germline, CDR1 SGHTA and CDR2 FQGNSA. V lost 3 bases and J 5 bases, leaving 10 bases between the germline ends. This CDR3 is built from 13 residues. The CDR3 reads CASSFSVEETQYF. The CDR3 coding sequence is TGTGCCAGCAGCTTTAGCGTCGAGGAGACCCAGTACTTC.

CDR3 nucleotide sequence: TGTGCCAGCAGCCTCCCAGACAGGGGGCATAATTCACCCCTCCACTTT. It is translated as CASSLPDRGHNSPLHF. V usage is TRBV6-4 and J usage is TRBJ1-6; 10 bases line up with TRBD1. Germline trimming cut 6 bases from V and 5 bases from J; bases unmatched to any gene: 7. Germline loops: CDR1 MRHNA, CDR2 SNTAGT. The CDR3 totals 16 residues.

DNA of the CDR3: TGTGCCAGCAGCTTGCGGGGGACCGAAGCTACTGAAGCTTTCTTT. It encodes CASSLRGTEATEAFF. This rearrangement joins TRBV5-4 to TRBJ1-1; possible D gene TRBD1, 5 bases. Germline-derived CDR1 and CDR2 are SGHNT and YYREEE (reference sequence). V lost 1 base and J lost 5, with 15 bases in between. This CDR3 region has 15 residues.

The chain links TRBV4-3 to TRBJ2-5; D perhaps matches TRBD2 (7 bases). The CDR3 has 16 residues. With 0 bases removed from V and 3 bases from J, the gap between germline ends came to 14 bases. Per germline, CDR1 LGHNA and CDR2 YSLEER. The CDR3 DNA reads TGCGCCAGCAGCCAAGATAGGGGAGGGGGGGAAGAGACCCAGTACTTC. Its translation: CASSQDRGGGEETQYF.

The chain's CDR3 is CASGGKAFF. The CDR3 nucleotides are TGTGCCAGCGGAGGGAAAGCTTTCTTT. The chain joins TRBV2 to TRBJ1-1; D gene uncertain. V was shortened by 8 bases and J by 9 bases, with 7 bases between the two germline ends. Germline CDR1 reads SNHLY; CDR2 reads FYNNEI. The length of the CDR3 is 9 residues.

Notes on this clone: Other DNA sequences of this sample code for an identical CDR3. This chain connects TRBV19 to TRBJ1-2; D is unclear. Trimming removed 2 bases from V and 0 bases from J, with 10 bases in between. The CDR3 is made up of 15 amino acids. Germline V gene lookup returns CDR1 LNHDA and CDR2 SQIVND (reference sequence). The CDR3 sequence is CASSITRNSNYGYTF. CDR3 DNA: TGTGCCAGTAGTATAACGAGGAACTCTAACTATGGCTACACCTTC.

The chain links TRBV5-1 to TRBJ2-7; D is possibly TRBD1 (6 bases). CDR1 and CDR2 from the germline V gene are SGHRS and YFSETQ. This CDR3 contains 16 residues. V was clipped by 4 bases and J by 0 bases, with 17 bases between them. CDR3 DNA: TGCGCCAGCAGCCCGGACGGGACATCAAGCTCCTACGAGCAGTACTTC. As protein: CASSPDGTSSSYEQYF.

This chain connects TRBV7-9 to TRBJ2-1; 10 nucleotides align to TRBD1. Germline CDR1 reads SEHNR; CDR2 reads FQNEAQ (reference sequence). The CDR3 sequence is 15 residues long. V lost 3 bases to trimming and J lost 8 bases; unmatched junction nucleotides: 7. For the CDR3, the DNA is TGTGCCAGCAGCTTGGGACAGGGGCTCGTTTATGAGCAGTTCTTC. It specifies CASSLGQGLVYEQFF.

The V call is TRBV7-8, the J call TRBJ1-1; unclear D gene. CDR3 size: 13 residues. Germline V CDR1 and CDR2: SGHVS, FQNEAQ. The V gene lost 6 bases and the J gene lost 6 bases, with 14 bases spanning the gap. The DNA of the CDR3 is TGTGCCAGCAGACCACGACGGCGGGCTGAAGCTTTCTTT. Its translation is CASRPRRRAEAFF.

The V and J genes are TRBV6-5 and TRBJ1-1; 8 bases map to TRBD1. In germline, CDR1 is MNHEY, CDR2 SVGAGI. This CDR3 spans 14 amino acids. V lost 6 bases, J lost 8 bases, and 11 bases stayed unmatched. This chain's CDR3 is CASRGGDRLGEAFF. In DNA, the CDR3 is TGTGCCAGCAGGGGCGGGGACAGGTTGGGGGAAGCTTTCTTT.

The chain joins TRBV12-5 to TRBJ2-1; 9 bases match TRBD1. The length of the CDR3 is 13 residues. Germline CDR1 LGHNT, CDR2 FRNRAP. The trim removed 5 bases at V and 14 bases at J, leaving 10 bases unmatched. CDR3 in amino acids: CASGNAPDRGEFF. In DNA form, the CDR3 reads TGTGCTAGTGGTAACGCCCCGGACAGGGGCGAGTTCTTC.

The V and J genes are TRBV11-2 and TRBJ1-1, with D possibly matching TRBD1 (6 bases). V was shortened by 5 bases and J by 0 bases, with 16 bases between the two germline ends. The CDR3 runs to 16 residues. From germline, CDR1 is SGHAT and CDR2 FQNNGV. CDR3 sequence reads: CASSRRGGMMNTEAFF. The CDR3 region has the DNA TGTGCCAGCAGCCGACGAGGGGGTATGATGAACACTGAAGCTTTCTTT. The whole variable domain, filled in from reference TRBV11-2 and TRBJ1-1, reads EAGVAQSPRYKIIEKRQSVAFWCNPISGHATLYWYQQILGQGPKLLIQFQNNGVVDDSQLPKDRFSAERLKGVDSTLKIQPAKLEDSAVYLCASSRRGGMMNTEAFFGQGTRLTVV.

V usage is TRBV6-6 and J usage is TRBJ1-2; D might be TRBD1 (5 bases). The V gene's germline CDR1 is MNHNY and CDR2 SVGAGI (reference sequence). The CDR3 runs 13 residues. The V end lost 10 bases, the J end lost 4 bases, and 16 bases lay between the germline ends. The CDR3 loop reads CATGVGHSYGYTF. In nucleotides, the CDR3 is TGTGCCACGGGGGTGGGGCACTCCTATGGCTACACCTTC.

The chain joins TRBV19 to TRBJ1-1; D ambiguous. V was trimmed by 5 bases and J by 2 bases, leaving 18 bases between them. The CDR3 runs 16 residues. CDR1 is LNHDA, CDR2 SQIVND, per germline (reference sequence). CDR3 amino acids: CASSFRPTGINTEAFF. CDR3 DNA sequence: TGTGCCAGTAGTTTCAGACCTACCGGGATCAACACTGAAGCTTTCTTT. The full variable domain, rest sourced from reference TRBV19 and TRBJ1-1, is DGGITQSPKYLFRKEGQNVTLSCEQNLNHDAMYWYRQDPGQGLRLIYYSQIVNDFQKGDIAEGYSVSREKKESFPLTVTSAQKNPTAFYLCASSFRPTGINTEAFFGQGTRLTVV.

V and J are TRBV19 and TRBJ2-5; the match to TRBD2 covers 12 bases. V dropped 5 bases and J dropped 1; count of bases not matched to a gene: 5. The CDR3 is 16 amino acids. Germline assignment: CDR1 LNHDA and CDR2 SQIVND (reference sequence). The DNA for the CDR3 is TGTGCCAGTAGTCCCGGACTAGCGGGGCGCCAAGAGACCCAGTACTTC. Protein product: CASSPGLAGRQETQYF.

The genes are TRBV15 and TRBJ1-5, with unresolved D. Deletions cut 1 base from V and 1 base from J, with 14 bases between. Germline CDR1 LNHNV, CDR2 YYDKDF (reference sequence). CDR3 length equals 17 residues. Here the CDR3 DNA reads TGTGCCACCAGCAGAGGGTACAGTCCAGAGAGCAATCAGCCCCAGCATTTT. Translating it yields CATSRGYSPESNQPQHF. The whole variable domain, filled in from reference TRBV15 and TRBJ1-5, reads DAMVIQNPRYQVTQFGKPVTLSCSQTLNHNVMYWYQQKSSQAPKLLFHYYDKDFNNEADTPDNFQSRRPNTSFCFLDIRSPGLGDTAMYLCATSRGYSPESNQPQHFGDGTRLSIL.

The chain combines TRBV7-2 with TRBJ2-5, with 13 bases aligning to TRBD2. Germline V CDR1 and CDR2: SGHTA, FQGNSA. V was pared by 5 bases and J by 5 bases, with 5 bases of the junction left unmatched. The CDR3 runs to 15 residues. CDR3 sequence (DNA): TGTGCCAGCAGCACAACTAGCGGGGGGGCGGAGACCCAGTACTTC. Amino acid sequence: CASSTTSGGAETQYF.

The chain has TRBV5-1 and TRBJ2-7; 7 bases line up with TRBD1. The V gene end was trimmed by 5 bases and the J gene end by 0 bases; junction bases not matched to a gene: 5. In germline, CDR1 is SGHRS, CDR2 YFSETQ. This CDR3 is 14 amino acids long. The CDR3 DNA is TGCGCCAGCAGGCCGGGACAGCACTCCTACGAGCAGTACTTC. It specifies CASRPGQHSYEQYF.